This T cell receptor beta chain emerged from a study of human T cells and chemical hapten exposure. TCRdb reanalysed the RACE reads using MiXCR and keeps one entry per CDR3 protein. Of 75,000 to 100,000 distinct CDR3 sequences in the sample, roughly 8% were seen once. Sample time point: healthy volunteer bleed at 2 weeks. It was from unfractionated whole blood that total RNA was extracted. Ten or more counts support this clonotype. Trimming stripped 6 bases from V and 5 bases from J, with 16 bases between. The CDR3 contains 14 residues. Per the germline V gene, CDR1 is MNHNS and CDR2 is SASEGT. This TCR derives from a female donor in good health. Some clones in this sample may be carry-over from other donors' samples. The chain employs TRBV6-1 and TRBJ1-1; TRBD1 is a possible D gene (5 bases). Sequencing was performed on whole blood. CDR3 sequence reads: CASSHGVGGTEAFF. DNA of the CDR3: TGTGCCAGCAGCCATGGGGTGGGGGGGACTGAAGCTTTCTTT.